A selection of T cell receptor beta chains follows, all from one sample in a study of regulatory T cells in long-lasting Graves disease. TCRdb re-called the multiplex PCR reads with MiXCR, one entry per CDR3 protein. The table has 250,000 or so distinct CDR3 sequences, 20% to 25% seen once; the top ten hold over 11%. The material was peripheral blood mononuclear cells (PBMCs), obtained at new diagnosis, from a patient treated with antithyroid drugs. All receptors come from a female donor with Graves disease. Each CDR3 is given with its conserved first and last residue. The D gene is left open where the match is weak. Clone size, where shown, is once, few, many, or a class for clones that have expanded.

D gene,J gene,V gene,clone size,CDR3 DNA,CDR3 protein
NA,TRBJ1-5,TRBV18,many,TGTGCCAGCTCCCCCGGGCCCTGGGGCAATCAGCCCCAGCATTTT,CASSPGPWGNQPQHF
NA,TRBJ1-6,TRBV3-1,NA,TGTGCCAGCAGCCAAGGGGTCCTTGATAATTCACCCCTCCACTTT,CASSQGVLDNSPLHF
TRBD1,TRBJ2-3,TRBV7-8,NA,TGTGCCAGCAGCTCCGGACAGGGGGTTCAAAAGCAGTATTTT,CASSSGQGVQKQYF
NA,TRBJ1-5,TRBV4-3,NA,TGCGCCAGCAGCCAAAACTTACAGGGTAGTCAGCCCCAGCATTTT,CASSQNLQGSQPQHF
NA,TRBJ2-3,TRBV6-4,NA,TGTGCCAGCAGTGAGCCACTGACGACTTGTGCAGATACGCGGTATTTT,CASSEPLTTCADTRYF
TRBD1,TRBJ1-5,TRBV6-2/TRBV6-3,many,TGTGCCAGCAGTAAGGACAGGGTCTTGGGTCAGCCCCAGCATTTT,CASSKDRVLGQPQHF
TRBD2,TRBJ2-1,TRBV10-1,many,TGCGCCAGCAGGAATAGCGGGGCCAATGAGCAGTTCTTC,CASRNSGANEQFF
NA,TRBJ2-1,TRBV29-1,NA,TGCAGCATGGGGGGAGGGGGGAATGAGCAGTTCTTC,CSMGGGGNEQFF
TRBD1,TRBJ2-3,TRBV27,many,TGTGCCAGGAATTGGGGGAGAAAGGACAGGGCCTCAGATACGCAGTATTTT,CARNWGRKDRASDTQYF
NA,TRBJ2-7,TRBV7-9,few,TGTGCCAGCAGCTTAGAGTACCGGTCCGAGCAGTACTTC,CASSLEYRSEQYF
NA,TRBJ1-3,TRBV9,many,TGTGCCAGCAGCGTACATAGCGGCTCTGGAAACACCATATATTTT,CASSVHSGSGNTIYF
NA,TRBJ2-1,TRBV7-9,many,TGTGCCAGCAGCTTCATCGCTGAGCAGTTCTTC,CASSFIAEQFF
TRBD1,TRBJ1-2,TRBV3-1,many,TGTGCCAGCAGCCAAGAGCTTCGGGGTGGCAGGGGGCGTATGGATGGCTACACCTTC,CASSQELRGGRGRMDGYTF
TRBD2,TRBJ2-5,TRBV28,many,TGTGCCAGCAGTTCCGGGGGGGGCCAAGAGACCCAGTACTTC,CASSSGGGQETQYF
NA,TRBJ2-7,TRBV7-2,many,TGTGCCAGCAGCTCGGGGCCCTTTTACGAGCAGTACTTC,CASSSGPFYEQYF